What follows describes a single TCR beta chain. Its antigen is currently unknown. The sample belongs to a study of blood T cells in healthy people across ages. Trimming at V came to 5 bases and at J to 1 base, leaving 9 bases not matched to a gene. The CDR3 has 17 residues. CDR1 SGHTA and CDR2 FQGNSA come from the germline V gene. Alongside a J-beta primer mix, a sample-barcoded 5' primer served in a second PCR lasting roughly 6 to 11 cycles. In TCRdb, the 5' RACE reads were re-called with MiXCR into one record per CDR3 protein. The table shows 1.5 million to 2 million distinct CDR3 sequences, with roughly 27% occurring only once. Whole-study findings and limits: Naive and antigen-experienced cells could not be conclusively compared, given unsorted PBMCs.

Sequenced material: blood. The source is a young woman in good health. The rearrangement uses TRBV7-2 and TRBJ2-1, with 9 bases matching TRBD1. CDR3: CASSRRTGAFSYNEQFF. The CDR3 region has the DNA TGTGCCAGCAGCCGACGGACAGGGGCATTTTCCTACAATGAGCAGTTCTTC.